This T cell receptor (beta chain) comes out of a study of T-cell memory formation after mild COVID-19. Study in general: Clustering of TCRs was largely donor specific. Findings and caveats of the study: The study found contracting CD4+ clones mainly in CM and EM and contracting CD8+ clones in EMRA.

The CDR3 has 14 residues. V lost 5 bases and J lost 0, with 7 bases in between. The 5'RACE method, run with constant-segment primers, produced TCR alpha and TCR beta cDNA libraries (carrying sample barcodes and UMIs). TCRdb processed the 5' RACE reads anew with MiXCR; each CDR3 protein has one entry. The sample has approximately 180,000 distinct CDR3 sequences, more than 15% seen once. Note on this clonotype: Its antigen is not identified.

Specimen: PBMCs or a T cell subset sorted from them (not recorded which). The TCR comes from an adult woman who had mild COVID-19 (a few samples of this study predate the infection). Cell type and time point are not known. The chain couples TRBV12-3 or TRBV12-4 to TRBJ2-2; D is perhaps TRBD1 (5 bases). Written as DNA, the CDR3 is TGTGCCAGCAGTGGACAAACGAACACCGGGGAGCTGTTTTTT. Residues: CASSGQTNTGELFF.